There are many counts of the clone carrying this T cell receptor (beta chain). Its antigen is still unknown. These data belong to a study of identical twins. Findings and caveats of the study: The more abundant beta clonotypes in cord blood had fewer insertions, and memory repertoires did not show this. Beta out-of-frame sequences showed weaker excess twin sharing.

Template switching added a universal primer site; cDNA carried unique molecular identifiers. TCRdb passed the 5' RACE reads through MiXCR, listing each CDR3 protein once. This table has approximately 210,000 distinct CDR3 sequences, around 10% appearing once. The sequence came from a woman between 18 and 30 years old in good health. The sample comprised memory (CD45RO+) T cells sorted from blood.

CDR3 bases: TGTGCCAGCAGCTTCGCGGCCGGTCTAGCGGGGTATACCCAGTACTTC. Residues: CASSFAAGLAGYTQYF. The V gene is TRBV7-2, the J gene TRBJ2-5, with 9 bases lining up with TRBD2. Germline CDR1 and CDR2: SGHTA and FQGNSA. V was clipped by 3 bases and J by 8 bases; unmatched bases: 13. This CDR3 comprises 16 residues.